This T cell receptor beta chain is from a study of T cell responses to AZD1222 COVID-19 vaccine. Trimming shortened V by 4 bases and J by 4 bases, and 13 bases separated the two germline ends. The CDR3 totals 14 residues. Per germline, CDR1 SNHLY and CDR2 FYNNEI. Points from the study as a whole: Samples come after the peak T cell response, not at day 14. Among spike-specific TCRs, nearly half reportedly target unmutated variant regions.

Profiled with immunoSEQ multiplex PCR; TCRdb holds only in-frame clones, not every one. The profile shows about 31,000 clones, 70% to 90% of them singletons. On this clone: What it binds is unknown.

Here the sequenced sample was peripheral blood, taken 28 days after the second AZD1222 dose. The V call is TRBV2, the J call TRBJ1-1; D is unresolved. This sequence was found in an adult who received the AZD1222 COVID-19 vaccine. CDR3 nucleotide sequence: TGTGCCAGCAGTGTTGGTGGGCCTTCCACTGAAGCTTTCTTT. Amino acid sequence: CASSVGGPSTEAFF.